Presented here are 23 T cell receptor beta chains from one specimen sequenced in a study of memory CD4+ T cells and cytomegalovirus serostatus. TCRdb keeps only in-frame clones here, not all; method: immunoSEQ multiplex PCR. Among about 43,000 clones listed, around 74% were seen once. The sort gate was single viable CD3+CD4+CD8-CD45RO+ cells for memory CD4+ T cells. Source material: memory CD4+ T cells from blood. All receptors derive from an adult in good health and CMV-seronegative.

This clone was observed a few times. The chain combines TRBV5-1 with TRBJ2-3, with D perhaps matching TRBD1 (6 bases). Trimming left V 4 bases short and J 2 bases short, with 11 bases between. The CDR3 length is 14 residues. Germline V gene data show CDR1 as SGHRS and CDR2 as YFSETQ. CDR3 sequence (DNA): TGCGCCAGCAGCGGCCGGGACACCACAGATACGCAGTATTTT. It codes for CASSGRDTTDTQYF.

The chain combines TRBV7-2 with TRBJ2-1; 8 positions agree with TRBD2. J lost 0 bases, V lost 3 bases, and 1 base had no gene match. In germline, CDR1 is SGHTA, CDR2 FQGNSA. This CDR3 region has 15 residues. The CDR3 loop reads CASSLSGGSYNEQFF. The CDR3 DNA sequence: TGTGCCAGCAGCTTGAGCGGGGGCTCCTACAATGAGCAGTTCTTC.

This chain joins TRBV5-1 and TRBJ1-1; D is undetermined. This CDR3 contains 13 residues. Germline CDR1 and CDR2: SGHRS and YFSETQ. Trimming removed 0 bases at V and 4 bases at J, with 7 bases between. The CDR3 sequence is CASSLGRVTEAFF. CDR3 DNA sequence: TGCGCCAGCAGCTTGGGGAGGGTCACTGAAGCTTTCTTT.

The J gene is TRBJ1-1, the V gene TRBV5-6; D may be TRBD1 (6 bases). The CDR3 runs 15 residues. Germline V gives CDR1 SGHDT, CDR2 YYEEEE. V was pared by 2 bases and J by 4 bases, with 15 bases between. The chain's CDR3 is CASSFTTGRSTEAFF. The CDR3 DNA is TGTGCCAGCAGCTTTACTACAGGGAGGAGCACTGAAGCTTTCTTT.

This clone was found a few times. The rearrangement uses TRBV5-1 and TRBJ2-7, with D possibly matching TRBD2 (5 bases). V was clipped by 3 bases and J by 4 bases, with 11 bases between them. The CDR3 contains 13 residues. The V gene's germline CDR1 is SGHRS and CDR2 YFSETQ. CDR3 sequence reads: CASSSGSFYEQYF. The DNA of the CDR3 is TGCGCCAGCAGCTCGGGAAGTTTTTACGAGCAGTACTTC.

This rearrangement joins TRBV10-3 to TRBJ1-2, with a possible D match to TRBD1 (6 bases). The CDR3 spans 16 residues. The germline CDR1 and CDR2 sequences are ENHRY and SYGVKD. Trimming took 2 bases from V and 2 from J, leaving 15 bases between them. For the CDR3, the DNA is TGTGCCATCAGTGAGACCCCCGCAGGGGCAAACTATGGCTACACCTTC. Amino acid sequence: CAISETPAGANYGYTF.

The rearrangement links TRBV7-8 to TRBJ2-5; D gene unclear. CDR1 SGHVS and CDR2 FQNEAQ come from the germline V gene. V was trimmed by 5 bases and J by 5 bases, leaving 9 bases between them. The CDR3 consists of 12 residues. The CDR3 DNA is TGTGCCAGCAGCGTCGGTCGGGAGACCCAGTACTTC. Its protein is CASSVGRETQYF.

As regards this clone: Its ends do not fully match the called genes, so a read error is possible. The chain combines TRBV6-5 with TRBJ2-3; 7 positions match TRBD2. This CDR3 has 16 amino acids. Germline values: CDR1 MNHEY, CDR2 SVGAGI. Written as DNA, the CDR3 is TGTGCCAGCAGCTACTCAACGGGGGGTAGCACAGATACGCAGTATTTT. As protein: CASSYSTGGSTDTQYF.

The table lists this clone with a count of one. The CDR3: CASSLVFAGANQETQYF. The CDR3 DNA sequence: TGTGCCAGCAGCTTAGTGTTTGCGGGGGCGAACCAAGAGACCCAGTACTTC. This chain uses TRBV7-6 with TRBJ2-5; D perhaps matches TRBD2 (7 bases). This CDR3 is 17 amino acids long. Germline loops: CDR1 SGHVS, CDR2 FNYEAQ. V was clipped by 1 base and J by 0 bases, with 15 bases between them.

This clone turned up a few times. The chain combines TRBV19 with TRBJ1-5; D remains ambiguous. The ends were cut back, 6 bases at V and 3 bases at J, with 15 bases in the middle. Germline V gene sequence: CDR1 LNHDA, CDR2 SQIVND (reference sequence). CDR3 length: 15 residues. The CDR3 region has the DNA TGTGCCAGTAGGGCGAGTAGGGCGGACAATCAGCCCCAGCATTTT. Its protein is CASRASRADNQPQHF. The whole variable domain, filled in from reference TRBV19 and TRBJ1-5, reads DGGITQSPKYLFRKEGQNVTLSCEQNLNHDAMYWYRQDPGQGLRLIYYSQIVNDFQKGDIAEGYSVSREKKESFPLTVTSAQKNPTAFYLCASRASRADNQPQHFGDGTRLSIL.

The chain carries TRBV2 and TRBJ1-2; maybe TRBD1 (5 bases). The CDR3 contains 14 residues. Germline V gene lookup returns CDR1 SNHLY and CDR2 FYNNEI. Deletions cut 9 bases from V and 4 bases from J, with 18 bases between. The CDR3 loop is CASRLGRESYGYTF. The DNA of the CDR3 is TGTGCCAGTAGACTGGGACGGGAGTCCTATGGCTACACCTTC.

V is TRBV1 and J is TRBJ2-6; TRBD1 is the table's D call and was not checked against the DNA. TRBV1 is listed as a pseudogene. This CDR3 is built from 15 residues. For the CDR3, the DNA is TGCACCAGCAGTTGTGCACAAAGTCGGGCCAACGTCCTGACTTTC. This codes for CTSSCAQSRANVLTF.

This clone was counted a few times. The CDR3 spells CASSQAKPLQETQYF. The CDR3, as DNA: TGCGCCAGCAGCCAGGCGAAACCCCTCCAAGAGACCCAGTACTTC. This chain connects TRBV4-1 to TRBJ2-5; D remains ambiguous. This CDR3 has 15 amino acids. V was trimmed by 3 bases and J by 1 base, leaving 12 bases between them. Germline values: CDR1 MGHRA, CDR2 YSYEKL.

This chain's CDR3 is CASTPEATNEKLFF. For the CDR3, the DNA is TGCGCCAGCACCCCTGAGGCAACTAATGAAAAACTGTTTTTT. The V gene is TRBV5-1, the J gene TRBJ1-4; D ambiguous. Trimming removed 6 bases at V and 0 bases at J, with 9 bases between. This CDR3 contains 14 residues. Germline lookup yields CDR1 SGHRS and CDR2 YFSETQ.

The gene calls are TRBV2 and TRBJ1-1, with no clear D. V was trimmed by 8 bases and J by 1 base, leaving 8 bases between them. This CDR3 region has 12 residues. From germline, CDR1 is SNHLY and CDR2 FYNNEI. The CDR3 protein is CASAVGNTEAFF. The CDR3 DNA reads TGTGCCAGCGCCGTGGGGAACACTGAAGCTTTCTTT. The full variable domain, its missing parts supplied by reference TRBV2 and TRBJ1-1, is EPEVTQTPSHQVTQMGQEVILRCVPISNHLYFYWYRQILGQKVEFLVSFYNNEISEKSEIFDDQFSVERPDGSNFTLKIRSTKLEDSAMYFCASAVGNTEAFFGQGTRLTVV.

This clone is labeled as medium-sized. The chain is built from TRBV2 and TRBJ2-1, with 10 nucleotides matching TRBD2. Trimming removed 5 bases from V and 1 base from J; junction bases left unmatched: 2. The germline V gene has CDR1 SNHLY and CDR2 FYNNEI. The CDR3 consists of 15 residues. For the CDR3, the DNA is TGTGCCAGCAGTAAGACTAGCGGGTCCTACAATGAGCAGTTCTTC. Translation: CASSKTSGSYNEQFF.

V is TRBV30 and J is TRBJ2-1; unclear D gene. Trimming removed 3 bases at V and 4 bases at J, with 4 bases between. This CDR3 has 11 residues. CDR1 and CDR2 (germline): GTSNPN, SVGIG (reference sequence). CDR3 bases: TGTGCCTGGAGACTTTACAATGAGCAGTTCTTC. It yields the protein CAWRLYNEQFF.

The chain is built from TRBV6-1 and TRBJ2-7, with TRBD2 matching 7 bases. CDR3 length: 15 amino acids. V lost 3 bases to trimming and J lost 6 bases; unmatched junction nucleotides: 11. The germline V gene encodes CDR1 MNHNS and CDR2 SASEGT. CDR3 amino acids: CASSEASGGRGEQYF. In nucleotides, the CDR3 is TGTGCCAGCAGTGAGGCATCGGGGGGTCGGGGCGAGCAGTACTTC.

This clone was recorded only once. The rearrangement joins TRBV7-2 to TRBJ2-1; perhaps TRBD2 as D (5 bases). Trimming stripped 3 bases from V and 1 base from J, with 10 bases between. Germline assignment: CDR1 SGHTA and CDR2 FQGNSA. The CDR3 covers 15 residues. In DNA, the CDR3 is TGTGCCAGCAGCTTGGCGGGCTCGTCCTACAATGAGCAGTTCTTC. The encoded protein is CASSLAGSSYNEQFF.

On this clone: Within the sample, other DNA sequences also encode this same CDR3. The chain uses TRBV7-2 and TRBJ2-5; TRBD1 matches at 8 bases. There are 14 residues in the CDR3. Per the germline V gene, CDR1 is SGHTA and CDR2 is FQGNSA. V was pared by 2 bases and J by 1 base, with 0 bases of the junction left unmatched. CDR3 in amino acids: CASSLTGGQETQYF. CDR3 DNA: TGTGCCAGCAGCTTAACAGGGGGCCAAGAGACCCAGTACTTC.

This chain uses TRBV18 with TRBJ1-5; the D gene is possibly TRBD1 (5 bases). The V end lost 2 bases, the J end lost 4 bases, and 15 bases lay between the germline ends. The CDR3 spans 16 residues. The germline CDR1 and CDR2 sequences are KGHSH and LQKENI. The CDR3 protein is CASSPIAGLENQPQHF. The CDR3 nucleotides read TGTGCCAGCTCACCAATCGCAGGGCTAGAAAATCAGCCCCAGCATTTT.

The rearrangement links TRBV15 to TRBJ1-2; D not resolved. CDR3 length equals 16 residues. Between the trimmed V and J ends, which lost 1 base and 2 bases, there was a span of 14 bases. Germline V lookup: CDR1 LNHNV, CDR2 YYDKDF (reference sequence). The chain's CDR3 is CATSRARTDLNYGYTF. CDR3 nucleotides: TGTGCCACCAGCAGAGCCAGGACGGACCTCAACTATGGCTACACCTTC.

The V and J genes are TRBV2 and TRBJ1-5; possibly TRBD1 for D (6 bases). The CDR3 has 13 amino acids. Trimming pared 6 bases from V and 5 bases from J, leaving 11 bases between. CDR1 is SNHLY, CDR2 FYNNEI, per germline. CDR3 sequence (DNA): TGTGCCAGCAGGGGGGGGCGGGATCAGCCCCAGCATTTT. This gives the protein CASRGGRDQPQHF.